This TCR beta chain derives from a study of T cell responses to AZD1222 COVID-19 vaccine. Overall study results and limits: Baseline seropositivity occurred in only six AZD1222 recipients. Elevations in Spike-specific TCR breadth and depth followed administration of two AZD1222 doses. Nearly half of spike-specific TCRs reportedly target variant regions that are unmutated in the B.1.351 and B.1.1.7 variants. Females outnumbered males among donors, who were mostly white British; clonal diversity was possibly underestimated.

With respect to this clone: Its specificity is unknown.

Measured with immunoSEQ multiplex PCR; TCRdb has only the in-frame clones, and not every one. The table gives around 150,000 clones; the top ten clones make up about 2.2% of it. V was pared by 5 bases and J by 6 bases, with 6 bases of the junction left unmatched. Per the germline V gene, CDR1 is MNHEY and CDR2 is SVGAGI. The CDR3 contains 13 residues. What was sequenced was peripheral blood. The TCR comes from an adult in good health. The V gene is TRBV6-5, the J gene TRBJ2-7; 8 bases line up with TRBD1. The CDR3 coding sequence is TGTGCCAGCAGTAGCCGGACAGGGCGCGAGCAGTACTTC. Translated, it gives CASSSRTGREQYF.